This T cell receptor (beta chain) came from a study of cytomegalovirus exposure and HLA in healthy donors. Findings and limits, study-wide: Investigators reported 150 to 200 TCR beta chains as tied to cytomegalovirus. Cytomegalovirus status was reportedly diagnosed by the classifier with high specificity and sensitivity.

Germline CDR1 SQVTM, CDR2 ANQGSEA. Trimming pared 5 bases from V and 7 bases from J, leaving 11 bases between. The length of the CDR3 is 12 residues. It was with 60 Vbeta and 13 Jbeta primers that the PCR ran. Data came from immunoSEQ multiplex PCR; TCRdb stores just in-frame clones and leaves some out. The table lists approximately 270,000 clones, about four fifths of them singletons. This clone has just a few counts. Its antigen is still unknown. V usage is TRBV29-1 and J usage is TRBJ2-2, with D possibly matching TRBD2 (6 bases). This sequence originates from a girl aged 2 to 10 in good health and CMV-seronegative. The sequencing input was PBMCs. CDR3 DNA sequence: TGCAGCGTTTGGACTATTCTCGGGGAGCTGTTTTTT. This encodes CSVWTILGELFF.